The next 10 T cell receptor beta chains were all read from a single sample in a study of T cell responses to AZD1222 COVID-19 vaccine (dated by TCRdb to the early 2020s). What this sample's time point label stands for: baseline before first vaccination. The library was made by the immunoSEQ multiplex PCR assay. TCRdb's version of the immuneACCESS table is confined to in-frame rearrangements and falls short of the full clone set. An unresolved V gene accounts for under half of the shortfall where checked; the remainder is of unknown origin. For this sample the table gives about 140,000 clones, of which 90% to 95% were detected only once. The ten largest clones capture more than 3.5% of the sample. Source: peripheral blood, taken on day 0 of AZD1222 vaccination. The receptors come from an adult in good health.

This chain links TRBV24-1 with TRBJ2-1; no clear D gene. Trimming took 1 base from V and 10 from J, leaving 4 bases between them. CDR3 length: 11 amino acids. Germline V CDR1 and CDR2: KGHDR, SFDVKD. CDR3 DNA sequence: TGTGCCACCAGTGATTTTGGGGAGCAGTTCTTC. Its protein is CATSDFGEQFF.

This clone was recorded once. The chain combines TRBV7-2 with TRBJ2-7; 10 nucleotides align to TRBD2. Germline V lookup: CDR1 SGHTA, CDR2 FQGNSA. This CDR3 spans 15 amino acids. V lost 5 bases to trimming and J lost 3 bases; unmatched junction nucleotides: 7. The CDR3, as DNA: TGTGCCAGCAGCCTATGGGCTAGCGGGAGCTACGAGCAGTACTTC. Amino acids: CASSLWASGSYEQYF.

This clone showed up just once. J is TRBJ2-7 and V is TRBV27; the D is unclear. Trimming pared 6 bases from V and 2 bases from J, leaving 11 bases between. Germline V gene lookup returns CDR1 MNHEY and CDR2 SMNVEV (reference sequence). CDR3 length: 13 residues. CDR3 residues: CASSSGPPYEQYF. The CDR3 DNA is TGTGCCAGCAGCTCCGGGCCCCCCTACGAGCAGTACTTC.

As concerns this clone: One junction end does not reproduce the germline sequence, and a read error may be involved. This chain connects TRBV29-1 to TRBJ1-6; TRBD1 matches 10 bases. The CDR3 sequence is 15 residues long. Per germline, CDR1 SQVTM and CDR2 ANQGSEA. The CDR3 sequence is CSVKDRGTGDSPLHF. The DNA of the CDR3 is TGCAGCGTTAAAGACCGTGGGACAGGGGACTCACCCCTCCACTTT. The full variable domain, in which reference TRBV29-1 and TRBJ1-6 provide the parts outside the CDR3, is SAVISQKPSRDICQRGTSLTIQCQVDSQVTMMFWYRQQPGQSLTLIATANQGSEATYESGFVIDKFPISRPNLTFSTLTVSNMSPEDSSIYLCSVKDRGTGDSPLHFGNGTRLTVT.

The chain recombines TRBV7-2 with TRBJ2-5; no definite D call. There are 13 residues in the CDR3. V lost 0 bases, J lost 14 bases, and 16 bases lay in between. The germline V gene encodes CDR1 SGHTA and CDR2 FQGNSA. CDR3: CASSLAPLREVYF. For the CDR3, the DNA is TGTGCCAGCAGCTTAGCTCCCCTCAGAGAGGTATACTTC.

The table lists this clone with a count of one. The rearrangement uses TRBV7-8 and TRBJ2-7; D may be TRBD2 (7 bases). CDR1 is SGHVS, CDR2 FQNEAQ, per germline. V was trimmed by 8 bases and J by 1 base, leaving 15 bases between them. There are 14 residues in the CDR3. The CDR3 coding sequence is TGTGCCAGCCTCCGGGGGGCAGTATCCTACGAGCAGTACTTC. It yields the protein CASLRGAVSYEQYF.

V gene TRBV6-5 combines with J gene TRBJ1-1; 7 nucleotides match TRBD1. This CDR3 region has 13 residues. Germline values: CDR1 MNHEY, CDR2 SVGAGI. The V and J ends lost 7 bases and 4 bases, in that order; junction bases with no gene match: 6. The CDR3 is CASTNQGGTEAFF. CDR3 in DNA: TGTGCCAGCACAAATCAGGGGGGCACTGAAGCTTTCTTT.

The chain uses TRBV20-1 and TRBJ2-7; 12 bases map to TRBD2. The V gene end was trimmed by 3 bases and the J gene end by 6 bases; junction bases not matched to a gene: 3. CDR3 size: 13 residues. The V gene's germline CDR1 is DFQATT and CDR2 SNEGSKA (reference sequence). The CDR3 DNA follows: TGCAGTGCTAGTCTGGGACTAGCGGGCGAGCAGTACTTC. Encoded protein: CSASLGLAGEQYF.

The chain couples TRBV19 to TRBJ2-5, with D possibly matching TRBD2 (5 bases). Trimming took 5 bases from V and 2 from J, leaving 21 bases between them. The CDR3 consists of 17 residues. Germline V gene data show CDR1 as LNHDA and CDR2 as SQIVND (reference sequence). The CDR3 protein is CASSSILRGIAQETQYF. CDR3 DNA sequence: TGTGCCAGTAGTTCGATACTTCGAGGGATTGCGCAAGAGACCCAGTACTTC.

The count of this clone is one. This chain uses TRBV19 with TRBJ2-3; 13 bases line up with TRBD2. The germline gives CDR1 LNHDA, CDR2 SQIVND (reference sequence). Trimming at V came to 6 bases and at J to 2 bases, leaving 8 bases not matched to a gene. The CDR3 runs 17 residues. CDR3 residues: CASRRLLAGGPTDTQYF. The CDR3 nucleotides read TGTGCCAGTAGGCGGTTACTAGCGGGAGGGCCCACAGATACGCAGTATTTT.